This TCR beta chain is drawn from a study of cytomegalovirus exposure and HLA in healthy donors. Donors sampled were nominally healthy, though unrecorded immune exposures were likely. PCR involved 60 Vbeta and 13 Jbeta primers. Profiling relied on immunoSEQ multiplex PCR, and the TCRdb table lists in-frame clones only, not all of them. The table includes about 130,000 clones, 77% detected once. On this clone: Antigen: not known.

Overall study results and limits: Fewer N-insertions (relative to the roughly 670-donor mean) were reportedly seen in an Asian-associated ancestry cluster in a later analysis. Links to common viral pathogens appeared, in a later analysis, for several of the most significant clusters.

This TCR came from a male donor in good health and CMV-seropositive. The sequencing sample was made of PBMCs.

CDR3 in amino acids: CASGVPGLAGEQYF. The CDR3 DNA reads as TGTGCCAGTGGAGTTCCGGGACTAGCTGGGGAGCAGTACTTC. The chain is built from TRBV19 and TRBJ2-7, with TRBD2 matching over 9 bases. Germline V gives CDR1 LNHDA, CDR2 SQIVND (reference sequence). The length of the CDR3 is 14 residues. The J segment lost 7 bases and the V segment lost 8 bases, leaving 12 bases of the junction unmatched.